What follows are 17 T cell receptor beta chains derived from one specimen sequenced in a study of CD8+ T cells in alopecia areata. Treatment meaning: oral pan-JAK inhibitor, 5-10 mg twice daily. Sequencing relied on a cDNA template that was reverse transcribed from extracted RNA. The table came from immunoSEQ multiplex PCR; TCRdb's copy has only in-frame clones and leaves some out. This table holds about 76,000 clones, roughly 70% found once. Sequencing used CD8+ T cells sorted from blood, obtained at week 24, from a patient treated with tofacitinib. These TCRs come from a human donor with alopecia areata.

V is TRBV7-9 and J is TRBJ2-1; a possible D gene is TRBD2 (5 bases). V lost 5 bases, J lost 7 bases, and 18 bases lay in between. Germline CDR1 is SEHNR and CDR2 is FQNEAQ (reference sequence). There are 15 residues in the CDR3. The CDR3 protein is CASSKLVGGENEQFF. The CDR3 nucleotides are TGTGCCAGCAGCAAACTAGTTGGTGGTGAGAATGAGCAGTTCTTC.

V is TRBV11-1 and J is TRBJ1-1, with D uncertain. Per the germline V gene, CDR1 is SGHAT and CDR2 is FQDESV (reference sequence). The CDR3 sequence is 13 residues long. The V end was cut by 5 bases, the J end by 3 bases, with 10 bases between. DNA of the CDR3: TGTGCCAGCAGCAGAACCGGGTACACTGAAGCTTTCTTT. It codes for CASSRTGYTEAFF.

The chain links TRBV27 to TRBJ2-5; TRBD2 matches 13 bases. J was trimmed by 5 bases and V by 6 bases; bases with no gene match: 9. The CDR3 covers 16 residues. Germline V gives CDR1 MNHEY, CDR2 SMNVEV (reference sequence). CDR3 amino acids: CASSPILAGGFETQYF. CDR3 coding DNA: TGTGCCAGCAGCCCTATACTAGCGGGAGGGTTTGAGACCCAGTACTTC.

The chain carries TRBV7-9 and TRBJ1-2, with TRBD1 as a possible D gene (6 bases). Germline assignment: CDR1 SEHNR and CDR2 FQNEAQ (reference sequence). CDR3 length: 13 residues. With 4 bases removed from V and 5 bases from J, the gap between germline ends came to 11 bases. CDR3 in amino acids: CASSSGQPYGYTF. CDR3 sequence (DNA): TGTGCCAGCAGCTCTGGACAGCCTTATGGCTACACCTTC.

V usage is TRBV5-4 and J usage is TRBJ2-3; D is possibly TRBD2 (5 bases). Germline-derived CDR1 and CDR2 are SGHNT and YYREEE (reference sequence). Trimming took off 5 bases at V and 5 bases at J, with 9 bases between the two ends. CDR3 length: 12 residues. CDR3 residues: CASSVAGDTQYF. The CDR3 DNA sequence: TGTGCCAGCAGTGTGGCGGGAGATACGCAGTATTTT.

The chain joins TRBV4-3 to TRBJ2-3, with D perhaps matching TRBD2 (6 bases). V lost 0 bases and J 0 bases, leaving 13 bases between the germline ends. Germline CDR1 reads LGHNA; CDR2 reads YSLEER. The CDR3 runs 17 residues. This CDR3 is CASSQDLRGTSTDTQYF. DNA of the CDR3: TGCGCCAGCAGCCAAGATCTGCGGGGCACTAGCACAGATACGCAGTATTTT.

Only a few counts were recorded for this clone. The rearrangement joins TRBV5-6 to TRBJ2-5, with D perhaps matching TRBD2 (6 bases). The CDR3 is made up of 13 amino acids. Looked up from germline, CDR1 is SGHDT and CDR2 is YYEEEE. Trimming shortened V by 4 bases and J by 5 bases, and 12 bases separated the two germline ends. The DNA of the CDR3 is TGTGCCAGCAGCCCCACGGGAGCCGAGACCCAGTACTTC. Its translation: CASSPTGAETQYF.

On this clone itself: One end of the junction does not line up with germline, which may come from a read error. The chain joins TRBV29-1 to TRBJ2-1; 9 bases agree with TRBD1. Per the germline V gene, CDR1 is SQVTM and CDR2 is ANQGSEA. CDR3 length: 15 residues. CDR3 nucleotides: TGCAGCGTTGAAGGCCGGGACAGGGCCTATAATGAGCAGTTCTTC. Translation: CSVEGRDRAYNEQFF.

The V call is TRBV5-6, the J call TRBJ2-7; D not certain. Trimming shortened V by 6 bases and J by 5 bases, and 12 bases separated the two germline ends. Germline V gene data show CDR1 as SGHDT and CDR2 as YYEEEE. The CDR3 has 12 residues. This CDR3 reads CASNNAWNEQYF. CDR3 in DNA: TGTGCCAGCAACAATGCGTGGAACGAGCAGTACTTC.

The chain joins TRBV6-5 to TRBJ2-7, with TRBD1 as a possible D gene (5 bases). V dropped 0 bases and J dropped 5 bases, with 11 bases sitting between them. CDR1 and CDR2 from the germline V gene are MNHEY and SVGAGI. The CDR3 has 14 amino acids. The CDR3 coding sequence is TGTGCCAGCAGTTACTCTGCAGGGATCCACGAGCAGTACTTC. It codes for CASSYSAGIHEQYF.

The CDR3 DNA is TGCGCCAGCAGCCAAATTGGGACAGGAGTTACCTACGAGCAGTACTTC. The encoded protein is CASSQIGTGVTYEQYF. The genes are TRBV4-1 and TRBJ2-7, with TRBD1 matching over 8 bases. The CDR3 runs to 16 residues. CDR1 is MGHRA and CDR2 is YSYEKL in the germline V gene. The J segment lost 2 bases and the V segment lost 2 bases, leaving 8 bases of the junction unmatched.

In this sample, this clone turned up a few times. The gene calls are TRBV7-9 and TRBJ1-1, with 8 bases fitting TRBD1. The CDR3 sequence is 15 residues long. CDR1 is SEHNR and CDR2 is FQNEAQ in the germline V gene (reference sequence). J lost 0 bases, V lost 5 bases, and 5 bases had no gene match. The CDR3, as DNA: TGTGCCAGCAGCCTCGGACAGGGAGTGAACACTGAAGCTTTCTTT. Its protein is CASSLGQGVNTEAFF.

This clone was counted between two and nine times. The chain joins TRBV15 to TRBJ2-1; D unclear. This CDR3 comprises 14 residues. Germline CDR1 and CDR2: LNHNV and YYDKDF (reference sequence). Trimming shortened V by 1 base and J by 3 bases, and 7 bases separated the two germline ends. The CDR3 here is CATSRVRGYNEQFF. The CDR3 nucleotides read TGTGCCACCAGCAGAGTACGAGGCTACAATGAGCAGTTCTTC.

CDR3 DNA: TGTGCCAGCAGCCGACTACAAGAGCAGTTCTTC. The encoded protein is CASSRLQEQFF. This chain connects TRBV5-4 to TRBJ2-1, with TRBD2 as a possible D gene (5 bases). Deletions cut 4 bases from V and 10 bases from J, with 9 bases between. The CDR3 loop spans 11 amino acids. The germline gives CDR1 SGHNT, CDR2 YYREEE (reference sequence).

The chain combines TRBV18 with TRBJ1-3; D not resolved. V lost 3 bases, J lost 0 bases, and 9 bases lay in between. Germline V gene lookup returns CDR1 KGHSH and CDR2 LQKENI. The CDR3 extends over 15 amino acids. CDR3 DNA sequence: TGTGCCAGCTCACCCGGAGGGAACTCTGGAAACACCATATATTTT. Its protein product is CASSPGGNSGNTIYF.

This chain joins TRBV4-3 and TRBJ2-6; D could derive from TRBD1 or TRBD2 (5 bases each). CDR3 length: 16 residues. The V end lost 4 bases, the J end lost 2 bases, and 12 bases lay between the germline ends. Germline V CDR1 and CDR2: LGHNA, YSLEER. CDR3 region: CASSLLRDPGANVLTF. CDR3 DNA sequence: TGCGCCAGCAGCCTCCTCAGGGACCCTGGGGCCAACGTCCTGACTTTC.

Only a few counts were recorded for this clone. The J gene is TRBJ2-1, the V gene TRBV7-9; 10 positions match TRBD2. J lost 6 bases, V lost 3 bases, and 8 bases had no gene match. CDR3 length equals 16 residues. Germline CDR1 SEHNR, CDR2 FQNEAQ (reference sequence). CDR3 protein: CASSLTPTSGFNEQFF. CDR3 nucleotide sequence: TGTGCCAGCAGCTTGACACCGACTAGCGGGTTCAATGAGCAGTTCTTC. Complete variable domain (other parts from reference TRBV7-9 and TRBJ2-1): DTGVSQNPRHKITKRGQNVTFRCDPISEHNRLYWYRQTLGQGPEFLTYFQNEAQLEKSRLLSDRFSAERPKGSFSTLEIQRTEQGDSAMYLCASSLTPTSGFNEQFFGPGTRLTVL.